This T cell receptor (beta chain) was captured in a study of T-cell memory formation after mild COVID-19 (dated by TCRdb to the early 2020s). Notes on the research overall: TCR sequence clusters from the two donors were found to be largely donor specific. In two donors, T-cell clones that expanded and contracted after mild COVID-19 were followed by sequencing TCRalpha and TCRbeta repertoires longitudinally. Two young, previously healthy adult volunteers, one female and one male, were included in the cohort.

This clonotype was detected only a few times. Its antigen is unknown. No much larger clone is present one base from it, and per-base qualities are unavailable. Sequencing relied on an Illumina NovaSeq 6000. cDNA libraries for TCRalpha and TCRbeta were prepared by 5'RACE using constant-segment primers, with sample barcodes and unique molecular identifiers added. RNA was extracted from every sample with Trizol reagent. The libraries were amplified in two PCR steps, and the second step added a second sample barcode and Illumina TruSeq adapters. The libraries were sequenced on an Illumina NovaSeq using 2 x 150 bp paired-end reads. For the original study's pipeline: Demultiplexing of reads and collapsing into UMI-guided consensus sequences were performed with migec v1.2.7. Using mixcr v2.1.11, UMI consensuses were aligned to TRA and TRB V and J templates and then assembled into clonotypes. A clonotype was counted as expanded or contracted only when both edgeR and NoisET called the clonotype significant, with the noise models trained on biological replicates. For edgeR calls, a false discovery rate-adjusted p below 0.01 and a log2 fold-change threshold of 1 were applied. As an exploratory analysis of dynamics, max-normalized trajectories of the 1000 most abundant clonotypes were examined with PCA combined with hierarchical clustering. The CD4 or CD8 phenotype of responding clones was assigned using the separately sequenced CD4+ and CD8+ repertoires. The public reads were run again by TCRdb, first through fastp at Q25 and then through MiXCR, and only productive beta chains were kept. Rows with a matching CDR3 protein are joined into one entry that keeps the most common DNA and genes. These V and J calls originate from TCRdb's pipeline instead of the authors' own analysis. A total of a few hundred thousand distinct CDR3 sequences appear in this sample, 20% to 30% of them only once. 7% to 9.5% of the sample comes from the top ten.

PBMCs were isolated by Ficoll-Paque density gradient centrifugation. Via the germline V gene (reference sequence), CDR1 is LNHDA and CDR2 SQIVND. The CDR3 has 14 amino acids, counting the end cysteine and phenylalanine. Only the CDR3 portion is preserved as DNA: 42 bases, with reading frame beginning at the first base. V is reduced by 8 bases and J by 6 bases, leaving a spacing of 19 bases between them. Study-wide conclusions, independent of this receptor: Only a couple of mild cases were covered by the study, and larger cohorts that include severe cases with pre-infection samples were considered necessary. The detection of some responding clones in pre-infection memory suggests that pre-existing cross-reactive memory T cells joined the SARS-CoV-2 response. Clones that contracted from day 15 to 85 showed balanced CD4/CD8 phenotypes, whereas a second wave of clones that expanded from day 15 to 37 leaned towards CD4+. The second-wave clones that peaked on day 37 were not confirmed to be SARS-CoV-2 specific. Contracting CD4+ clones appeared mostly in the CM and EM memory subsets, whereas CD8+ clones were enriched in EMRA.

This clonotype originated in an adult woman who had mild COVID-19 (a few samples of this study predate the infection). The sample titles of this study are shuffled in the database, so cell type and time point are left out; the donor was told from shared clones. This sequence uses TRBV19 and TRBJ1-1; 5 matching bases give a weak D call of TRBD1. The specimen was PBMCs or a T cell subset sorted from them (not recorded which). The CDR3: CASSAAGLGAEAFF. The DNA sequence follows: TGTGCCAGTTCCGCAGCGGGACTGGGCGCTGAAGCTTTCTTT.